Presented here are 7 T cell receptor beta chains from one specimen sequenced in a study of T cell responses to AZD1222 COVID-19 vaccine. Data came from immunoSEQ multiplex PCR; TCRdb stores just in-frame clones and leaves some out. The sample lists about 220,000 clones; roughly 91% were seen once. The source was peripheral blood, collected on day 0 of MenACWY control vaccination. Every receptor here comes from an adult in good health.

In its sample, this clone was seen once. The V and J genes are TRBV27 and TRBJ1-6; D is unclear. Germline V gene sequence: CDR1 MNHEY, CDR2 SMNVEV (reference sequence). Trimming removed 7 bases at V and 4 bases at J, with 11 bases between. This CDR3 region has 14 residues. The chain's CDR3 is CASTISHYNSPLHF. DNA of the CDR3: TGTGCCAGCACCATTTCACATTATAATTCACCCCTCCACTTT.

The CDR3 DNA reads as TGTGCCAGCAGCCGGCCGGGACACCGAACGTACAATGAGCAGTTCTTC. Encoded protein: CASSRPGHRTYNEQFF. This sequence joins TRBV5-8 and TRBJ2-1, with D possibly TRBD1 on 6 matching bases. The V end lost 4 bases, the J end lost 4 bases, and 18 bases lay between the germline ends. CDR3 size: 16 residues. Germline CDR1 SGHTS, CDR2 YDEGEE.

The J gene is TRBJ2-7, the V gene TRBV7-3; D tentatively reads TRBD1 or TRBD2 (5 bases each). The CDR3 has 14 residues. V gave up 2 bases and J gave up 2 bases, with 10 bases separating them. CDR1 and CDR2 (germline): SGHTA, FQGTGA. The CDR3 loop is CASSLGGPPYEQYF. CDR3 bases: TGTGCCAGCAGCTTAGGGGGACCCCCCTACGAGCAGTACTTC.

V is TRBV5-1 and J is TRBJ2-3; D is perhaps TRBD2 (6 bases). Per germline, CDR1 SGHRS and CDR2 YFSETQ. V was shortened by 1 base and J by 0 bases, with 15 bases between the two germline ends. The CDR3 runs to 17 residues. The CDR3 loop is CASSLMLASASTDTQYF. The CDR3 DNA reads TGCGCCAGCAGCTTGATGTTGGCTAGCGCTAGCACAGATACGCAGTATTTT.

The V and J genes are TRBV2 and TRBJ1-5; TRBD1 aligns across 7 bases. CDR1 is SNHLY, CDR2 FYNNEI, per germline. This CDR3 contains 16 residues. V shed 6 bases and J 4 bases; nucleotides not matched to a gene: 12. In DNA form, the CDR3 reads TGTGCCAGCAGGTACCACCGGGACAGTCCAAATCAGCCCCAGCATTTT. The encoded protein is CASRYHRDSPNQPQHF.

The chain links TRBV13 to TRBJ1-1, with D hard to call. Germline CDR1 reads PRHDT; CDR2 reads FYEKMQ (reference sequence). There are 14 residues in the CDR3. The V end lost 7 bases, the J end lost 1 base, and 13 bases lay between the germline ends. CDR3 DNA: TGTGCCAGCAACCCGGAGCGATCGAACACTGAAGCTTTCTTT. This translates into CASNPERSNTEAFF.

The chain uses TRBV3-1 (or the pseudogene TRBV3-2) and TRBJ2-3, with 13 bases that match TRBD2. This CDR3 region has 17 residues. The V and J ends lost 2 bases and 5 bases, in that order; junction bases with no gene match: 7. CDR1 is LGHDT, CDR2 YNNKEL, per germline (reference sequence). The CDR3 region is CASSQRTSGGGRDTQYF. As DNA, the CDR3 is TGTGCCAGCAGCCAAAGGACTAGCGGGGGAGGAAGAGATACGCAGTATTTT.